This T cell receptor (beta chain) was obtained from a study of OX40 agonist ivuxolimab in advanced cancers. Blood samples were obtained at baseline, cycle 4 day 1, and cycle 7 day 1. Method: immunoSEQ multiplex PCR; TCRdb's copy keeps in-frame clones and lacks some. The data contain tens of thousands of clones, around 82% of them singletons. Germline values: CDR1 LGHNA, CDR2 YSLEER. V lost 3 bases to trimming and J lost 5 bases; unmatched junction nucleotides: 4. The CDR3 runs to 14 residues. The J gene is TRBJ1-2, the V gene TRBV4-3, with 9 positions matching TRBD1. The sequencing used CD4+ or CD8+ T cells sorted from blood, collected in a trial of the OX40 agonist ivuxolimab. This receptor was obtained from an adult with an advanced solid tumor such as melanoma, head and neck, liver or kidney cancer. CDR3 DNA: TGCGCCAGCAGCCAGGGGACAGGGAGATATGGCTACACCTTC. It yields the protein CASSQGTGRYGYTF.